The sequence of this T cell receptor (beta chain) was determined in a study of Graves' ophthalmopathy and Graves' hyperthyroidism. The wider study: Cases classed as stable hyperthyroidism had no ophthalmopathy within 18 months of follow-up. Points from the study as a whole: Discriminating ophthalmopathy from stable hyperthyroidism, a 13-signature model attained a sensitivity of about 89% and a specificity of approximately 81%.

The TCR beta CDR3 regions underwent amplification from RNA transcripts. Second-round multiplex PCR followed a first-round RT-PCR using HTBI primers. TCRdb recomputed calls from the multiplex PCR reads with MiXCR, one row per CDR3 protein. In the table there are over a million distinct CDR3 sequences, roughly two fifths of which are singletons. V trimming: 4 bases; J trimming: 5 bases; junction bases outside the gene matches: 11. The CDR3 is made up of 17 amino acids. The germline gives CDR1 SQVTM, CDR2 ANQGSEA. Uncontrolled infections, pregnancy, lactation or other autoimmune diseases led to patient exclusion. About this clonotype itself: Its antigen is still unknown.

This chain links TRBV29-1 with TRBJ2-7; 16 bases line up with TRBD2. The receptor's source is an adult man with Graves' hyperthyroidism. Source material: peripheral blood or thyroid tissue (not recorded which). CDR3 coding DNA: TGCAGCGTTGGGGGGACTAGCGGGAGGGCCCGCCCCCACGAGCAGTACTTC. Translating it yields CSVGGTSGRARPHEQYF.